This T cell receptor beta chain emerged from a study of blood T cells in healthy people across ages. Study-wide results and caveats: It was the long-lived donors that had more naive CD4+ cells and higher diversity than aged donors. Measured against age, TCR beta diversity per million T cells decreased in a roughly linear manner.

Primers used in a second PCR of about 6 to 11 cycles were a sample-barcoded 5' primer and a J-beta primer mix. TCRdb independently ran MiXCR on the 5' RACE reads; one entry per CDR3 protein. The data show around 1,900,000 distinct CDR3 sequences, with about 39% seen just once and about 23% held by the top ten. The CDR3 loop spans 15 amino acids. CDR1 is SEHNR, CDR2 FQNEAQ, per germline (reference sequence). V shed 3 bases and J 7 bases; nucleotides not matched to a gene: 5. This clonotype was seen a few times. The antigen remains unidentified. Isolating PBMCs gave at least 6 million of these cells per sample.

Sequenced: blood. V and J are TRBV7-9 and TRBJ1-6; 8 bases map to TRBD1. The sequence was obtained from a human donor in good health. The CDR3 DNA is TGTGCCAGCAGCTTGGACAGGGCTGGAAATTCACCCCTCCACTTT. The encoded protein is CASSLDRAGNSPLHF.